The clone carrying this T cell receptor (beta chain) was found many times. This entry belongs to a study of CD8+CD57+ T cells in acquired aplastic anemia. Overall study context: Across the sorted CD4+ and CD8+ cells, DNA amounts averaged around 3.2 ug.

Germline V lookup: CDR1 SGHDT, CDR2 YYEEEE. The CDR3 runs to 14 residues. Deletions cut 2 bases from V and 5 bases from J, with 13 bases between. Both TCR beta VDJ combination and CDR3 sequence profiling were carried out. Genomic DNA was the template for this profiling. One entry per CDR3 protein, called by TCRdb with MiXCR from the reads. The profile shows roughly 200,000 distinct CDR3 sequences, under 65% of them singletons. The chain is built from TRBV5-6 and TRBJ2-5; D is perhaps TRBD2 (6 bases). This receptor was identified in a human donor in good health. Sample: sorted CD4+, CD8+, or CD8+CD57+ T cells (not recorded which) from PBMCs. The CDR3 bases are TGTGCCAGCAGCTTCTTGACTAGTATCGAGACCCAGTACTTC. Amino acids: CASSFLTSIETQYF.